Listed below are T cell receptor beta chains from one sample, sequenced in a study of cytomegalovirus exposure and HLA in healthy donors. Clones were read by immunoSEQ multiplex PCR, and TCRdb kept only the in-frame ones, dropping some. This table has about 57,000 clones, around 70% appearing once. The material sequenced was PBMCs. The origin of the receptors is a woman aged 45-65 years in good health and CMV-seronegative. Both conserved end residues are part of each CDR3. Each record gives: D gene, clone size, J gene, V gene, CDR3 protein, CDR3 DNA. D genes are given only for firm matches. Only some rows state a clone size, as once, few, many or a class for expanded clones.

-,-,TRBJ1-6,TRBV27,CASNRGSYNSPLHF,TGTGCCAGCAATAGGGGCTCCTATAATTCACCCCTCCACTTT
-,-,TRBJ1-2,TRBV10-3,CAISESIANYGYTF,TGTGCCATCAGTGAGTCGATAGCTAACTATGGCTACACCTTC
-,-,TRBJ2-5,TRBV7-3,CASSFGQWETQYF,TGTGCCAGCAGCTTTGGACAGTGGGAGACCCAGTACTTC
-,-,TRBJ2-2,TRBV5-1,CASSSESRELFF,TGCGCCAGCAGCTCGGAGAGCAGGGAGCTGTTTTTT
TRBD1,-,TRBJ2-5,TRBV7-9,CASNSTGVLGETQYF,TGTGCCAGCAACTCTACAGGGGTTCTGGGGGAGACCCAGTACTTC
-,few,TRBJ2-7,TRBV7-2,CASSLGSGPNYEQYF,TGTGCCAGCAGCTTAGGGTCAGGCCCTAACTACGAGCAGTACTTC
-,-,TRBJ2-1,TRBV2,CASMGASGYNEQFF,TGTGCCAGCATGGGGGCTAGCGGTTACAATGAGCAGTTCTTC
-,-,TRBJ2-7,TRBV6-5,CASSYVQGGEQYF,TGTGCCAGCAGTTACGTACAGGGAGGGGAGCAGTACTTC
-,-,TRBJ1-5,TRBV2,CASSIDRFNQPQHF,TGTGCCAGCAGTATCGACAGATTTAATCAGCCCCAGCATTTT
-,-,TRBJ2-3,TRBV30,CAWRGLSTDTQYF,TGTGCCTGGAGGGGACTGAGCACAGATACGCAGTATTTT
TRBD1,once,TRBJ2-7,TRBV9,CASSPTGQGFYEQYF,TGTGCCAGCAGCCCGACGGGACAGGGGTTCTACGAGCAGTACTTC